Shown below are 12 T cell receptor beta chains from a single sample sequenced in a study of CD8 T cells in ankylosing spondylitis. TCRdb recomputed calls from the 5' RACE reads with MiXCR, one row per CDR3 protein. The data contain around 340,000 distinct CDR3 sequences, 20% to 25% of them singletons. The sequencing input was blood, either unsorted or a sorted T cell fraction (not recorded which). Receptors were obtained from a male donor with ankylosing spondylitis or in good health (not recorded which).

V usage is TRBV7-9 and J usage is TRBJ2-7; no clear D gene. V lost 4 bases and J lost 3, with 13 bases in between. The length of the CDR3 is 14 residues. The germline gives CDR1 SEHNR, CDR2 FQNEAQ (reference sequence). The CDR3 DNA sequence: TGTGCCAGCAGCTCGGTAGGCCAGAACTACGAGCAGTACTTC. The encoded protein is CASSSVGQNYEQYF.

J is TRBJ2-1 and V is TRBV9; D assignment may be TRBD1 or TRBD2 (7 bases each). Looked up from germline, CDR1 is SGDLS and CDR2 is YYNGEE. The CDR3 is 14 residues long. The V and J ends lost 4 bases and 5 bases respectively, with 13 bases between them. Here the CDR3 DNA reads TGTGCCAGCAGCCGAGGGAGGGGGCACAATGAGCAGTTCTTC. This codes for CASSRGRGHNEQFF.

This sequence joins TRBV11-3 and TRBJ2-3, with unresolved D. The CDR3 is 15 amino acids. Germline assignment: CDR1 SGHNT and CDR2 YENEEA. V was trimmed by 11 bases and J by 1 base, leaving 19 bases between them. The CDR3 protein is CAAVGLGTCTDTQYF. Here the CDR3 DNA reads TGTGCCGCCGTGGGGTTGGGCACCTGCACAGATACGCAGTATTTT.

This clonotype was seen a few times. V and J are TRBV7-9 and TRBJ2-7, with 8 nucleotides matching TRBD1. This CDR3 has 15 residues. CDR1 and CDR2 from the germline V gene are SEHNR and FQNEAQ (reference sequence). V lost 0 bases, J lost 7 bases, and 8 bases stayed unmatched. The CDR3 nucleotides are TGTGCCAGCAGCTTAGCAAGACAGGGGCGCTGGGAGCAGTACTTC. This encodes CASSLARQGRWEQYF. Filled out from reference TRBV7-9 and TRBJ2-7, the complete variable domain reads DTGVSQNPRHKITKRGQNVTFRCDPISEHNRLYWYRQTLGQGPEFLTYFQNEAQLEKSRLLSDRFSAERPKGSFSTLEIQRTEQGDSAMYLCASSLARQGRWEQYFGPGTRLTVT.

The chain has TRBV27 and TRBJ2-2; perhaps D is TRBD1 or TRBD2 (5 bases each). Trimming cost V 1 base and J 7 bases, with 13 bases left between them. The germline V gene has CDR1 MNHEY and CDR2 SMNVEV (reference sequence). This CDR3 has 15 residues. CDR3 sequence: CASSLYFSGSGELFF. CDR3 sequence (DNA): TGTGCCAGCAGTTTATATTTTTCAGGGAGCGGGGAGCTGTTTTTT.

This clonotype was seen more than once but under ten times. V usage is TRBV29-1 and J usage is TRBJ2-3, with a tentative D call TRBD2 (5 bases). Germline V CDR1 and CDR2: SQVTM, ANQGSEA. V was trimmed by 6 bases and J by 0 bases, leaving 7 bases between them. This CDR3 region has 12 residues. The CDR3 DNA sequence: TGCAGCGTCCGGACTAGCACAGATACGCAGTATTTT. It is translated as CSVRTSTDTQYF.

In this sample, this clonotype turned up a few times. V gene TRBV6-1 combines with J gene TRBJ2-3, with 9 bases identical to TRBD2. V shed 5 bases, J shed 6 bases, and the junction held 6 bases outside the gene matches. Germline V gene lookup returns CDR1 MNHNS and CDR2 SASEGT. The CDR3 covers 14 residues. Here the CDR3 DNA reads TGTGCCAGCAGTATCGGCGGGGGGGCTGATACGCAGTATTTT. Translation: CASSIGGGADTQYF.

This chain uses TRBV4-1 with TRBJ2-5, with 10 positions matching TRBD2. Germline V gene sequence: CDR1 MGHRA, CDR2 YSYEKL. V lost 3 bases, J lost 4 bases, and 17 bases stayed unmatched. The CDR3 totals 19 residues. The CDR3 bases are TGCGCCAGCAGCCACCCAATCTCCTCCAGCGGGGGGGCCTTAGAGACCCAGTACTTC. This translates into CASSHPISSSGGALETQYF.

V is TRBV12-3 or TRBV12-4 and J is TRBJ1-1, with 8 bases fitting TRBD1. This CDR3 spans 15 amino acids. V was pared by 3 bases and J by 7 bases, with 10 bases of the junction left unmatched. CDR3: CASSFEPSGQGEAFF. For the CDR3, the DNA is TGTGCCAGCAGTTTCGAACCCAGCGGACAGGGTGAAGCTTTCTTT.

V and J are TRBV6-1 and TRBJ1-1; 7 bases are a match to TRBD1. V dropped 9 bases and J dropped 1; count of bases not matched to a gene: 5. Germline values: CDR1 MNHNS, CDR2 SASEGT. This CDR3 has 13 residues. CDR3 protein: CASPGTANTEAFF. The CDR3 nucleotides read TGTGCCAGTCCCGGGACAGCGAACACTGAAGCTTTCTTT.

This clonotype showed up just a few times. The gene calls are TRBV11-2 and TRBJ2-2, with D hard to call. The V and J ends lost 4 bases and 5 bases respectively, with 14 bases between them. Looked up from germline, CDR1 is SGHAT and CDR2 is FQNNGV. The CDR3 has 15 amino acids. The DNA of the CDR3 is TGTGCCAGCAGCTCCCAAGTAGAACGGACCGGGGAGCTGTTTTTT. This translates into CASSSQVERTGELFF. The full variable domain, with the rest looked up from reference TRBV11-2 and TRBJ2-2, is EAGVAQSPRYKIIEKRQSVAFWCNPISGHATLYWYQQILGQGPKLLIQFQNNGVVDDSQLPKDRFSAERLKGVDSTLKIQPAKLEDSAVYLCASSSQVERTGELFFGEGSRLTVL.

In this sample, this clonotype turned up a few times. The chain has TRBV6-1 and TRBJ1-2, with a weak D call TRBD1 (6 bases). CDR3 length: 13 residues. CDR1 MNHNS and CDR2 SASEGT come from the germline V gene. The ends were cut back, 3 bases at V and 4 bases at J, with 9 bases in the middle. The CDR3 DNA is TGTGCCAGCAGTGAGGGCAGGGGCTATGGCTACACCTTC. As protein: CASSEGRGYGYTF.